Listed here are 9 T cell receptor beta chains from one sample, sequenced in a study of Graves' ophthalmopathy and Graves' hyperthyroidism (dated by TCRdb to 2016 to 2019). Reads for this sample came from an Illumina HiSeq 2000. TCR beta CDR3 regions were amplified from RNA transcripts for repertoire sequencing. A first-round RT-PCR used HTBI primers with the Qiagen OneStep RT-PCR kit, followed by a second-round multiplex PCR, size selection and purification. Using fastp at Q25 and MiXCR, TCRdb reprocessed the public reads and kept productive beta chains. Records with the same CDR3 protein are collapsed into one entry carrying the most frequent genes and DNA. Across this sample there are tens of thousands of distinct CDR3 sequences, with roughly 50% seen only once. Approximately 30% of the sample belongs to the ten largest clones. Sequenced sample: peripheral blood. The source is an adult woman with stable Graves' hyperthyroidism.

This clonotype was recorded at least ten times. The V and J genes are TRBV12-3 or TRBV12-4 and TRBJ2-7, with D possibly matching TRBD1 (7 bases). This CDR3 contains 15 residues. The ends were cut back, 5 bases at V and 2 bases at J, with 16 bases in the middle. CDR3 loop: CASSGGTVQTYEQYF. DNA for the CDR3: TGTGCCAGCAGTGGGGGGACAGTCCAGACCTACGAGCAGTACTTC.

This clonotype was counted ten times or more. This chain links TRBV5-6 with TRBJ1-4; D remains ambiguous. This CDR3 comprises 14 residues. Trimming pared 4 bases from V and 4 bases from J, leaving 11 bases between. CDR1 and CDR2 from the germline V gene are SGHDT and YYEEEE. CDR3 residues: CASSLVGGNEKLFF. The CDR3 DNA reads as TGTGCCAGCAGCCTAGTAGGTGGTAATGAAAAACTGTTTTTT.

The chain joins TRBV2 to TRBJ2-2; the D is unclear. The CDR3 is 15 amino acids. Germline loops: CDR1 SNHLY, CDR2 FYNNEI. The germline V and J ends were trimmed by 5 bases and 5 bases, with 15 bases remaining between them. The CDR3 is CASSPSPTGTGELFF. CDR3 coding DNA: TGTGCCAGCAGTCCCTCCCCAACTGGAACCGGGGAGCTGTTTTTT. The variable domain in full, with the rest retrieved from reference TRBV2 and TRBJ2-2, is EPEVTQTPSHQVTQMGQEVILRCVPISNHLYFYWYRQILGQKVEFLVSFYNNEISEKSEIFDDQFSVERPDGSNFTLKIRSTKLEDSAMYFCASSPSPTGTGELFFGEGSRLTVL.

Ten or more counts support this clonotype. CDR3 in DNA: TGTGCCACCAGCAAAGACAGGGCAGAAGCTTTCTTT. Protein sequence: CATSKDRAEAFF. This rearrangement joins TRBV15 to TRBJ1-1; 7 nucleotides agree with TRBD1. Germline values: CDR1 LNHNV, CDR2 YYDKDF (reference sequence). V lost 4 bases and J lost 8; bases outside the gene matches: 4. The CDR3 totals 12 residues.

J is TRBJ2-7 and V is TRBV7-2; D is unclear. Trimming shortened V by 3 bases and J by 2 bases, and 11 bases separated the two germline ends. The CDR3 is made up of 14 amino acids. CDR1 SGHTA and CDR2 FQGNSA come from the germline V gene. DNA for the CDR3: TGTGCCAGCAGCTTTGGTCCCGGAACCTACGAGCAGTACTTC. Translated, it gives CASSFGPGTYEQYF.

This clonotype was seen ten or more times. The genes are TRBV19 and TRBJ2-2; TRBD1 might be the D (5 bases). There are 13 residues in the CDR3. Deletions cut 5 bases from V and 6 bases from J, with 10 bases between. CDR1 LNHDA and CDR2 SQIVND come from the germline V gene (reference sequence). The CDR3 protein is CASSPGPAGELFF. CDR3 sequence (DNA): TGTGCCAGTAGTCCAGGGCCTGCCGGGGAGCTGTTTTTT.

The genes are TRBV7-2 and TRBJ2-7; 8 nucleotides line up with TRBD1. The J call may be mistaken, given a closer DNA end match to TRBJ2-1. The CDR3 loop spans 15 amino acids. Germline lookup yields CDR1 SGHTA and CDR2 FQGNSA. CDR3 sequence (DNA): TGTGCCAGCAGCCGCGGGACAGGTCCAGGGAATGAGCAGTTCTTC. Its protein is CASSRGTGPGNEQFF.

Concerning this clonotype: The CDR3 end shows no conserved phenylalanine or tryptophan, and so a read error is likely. The chain's CDR3 is CSMAQGALNYRYTL. The CDR3, as DNA: TGCAGCATGGCCCAAGGAGCGCTTAACTATCGCTACACCCTC. This chain joins TRBV29-1 and TRBJ1-2; D unclear. Germline V gene sequence: CDR1 SQVTM, CDR2 ANQGSEA. This CDR3 has 14 residues.

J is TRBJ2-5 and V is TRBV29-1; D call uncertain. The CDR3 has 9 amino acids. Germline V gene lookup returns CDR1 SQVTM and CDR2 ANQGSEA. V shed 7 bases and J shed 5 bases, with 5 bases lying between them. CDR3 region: CSGTETQYF. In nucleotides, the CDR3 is TGCAGCGGGACCGAGACCCAGTACTTC.